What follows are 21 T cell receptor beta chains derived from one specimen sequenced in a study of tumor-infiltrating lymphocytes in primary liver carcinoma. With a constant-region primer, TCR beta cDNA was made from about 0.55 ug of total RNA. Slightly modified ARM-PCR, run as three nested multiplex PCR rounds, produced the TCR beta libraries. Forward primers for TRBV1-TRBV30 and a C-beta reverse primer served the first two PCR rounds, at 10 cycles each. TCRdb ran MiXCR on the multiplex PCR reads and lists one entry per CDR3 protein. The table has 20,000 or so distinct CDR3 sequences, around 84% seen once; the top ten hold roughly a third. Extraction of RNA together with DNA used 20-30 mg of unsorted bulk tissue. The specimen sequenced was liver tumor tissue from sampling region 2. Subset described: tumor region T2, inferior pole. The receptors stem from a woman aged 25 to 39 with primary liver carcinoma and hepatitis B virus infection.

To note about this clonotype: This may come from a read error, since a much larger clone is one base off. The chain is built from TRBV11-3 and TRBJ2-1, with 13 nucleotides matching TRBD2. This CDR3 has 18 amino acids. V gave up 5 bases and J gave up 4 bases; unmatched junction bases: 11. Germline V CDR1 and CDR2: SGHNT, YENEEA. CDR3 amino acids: CASSPGTSGVAPYNEQFF. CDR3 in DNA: TGTGCCAGCAGCCCAGGGACTAGCGGGGTGGCCCCATACAATGAGCAGTTCTTC.

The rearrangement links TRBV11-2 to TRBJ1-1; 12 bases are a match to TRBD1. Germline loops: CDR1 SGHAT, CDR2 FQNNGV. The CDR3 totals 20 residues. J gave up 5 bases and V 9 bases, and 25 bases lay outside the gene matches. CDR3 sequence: CASSARDRGRKRWSKTEAFF. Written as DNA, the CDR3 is TGTGCCAGTAGCGCTCGGGACAGGGGGCGTAAGAGGTGGAGTAAGACTGAAGCTTTCTTT.

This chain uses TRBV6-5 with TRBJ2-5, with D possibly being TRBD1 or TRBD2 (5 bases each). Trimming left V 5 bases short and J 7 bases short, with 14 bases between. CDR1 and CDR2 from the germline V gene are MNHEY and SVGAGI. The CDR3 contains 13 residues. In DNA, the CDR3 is TGTGCCAGCAGTAGCAACAGGAGGTTGACCCAGTACTTC. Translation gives CASSSNRRLTQYF.

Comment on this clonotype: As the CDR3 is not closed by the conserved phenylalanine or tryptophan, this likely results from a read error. This chain's CDR3 is CASSQHNEQFL. The DNA for the CDR3 is TGTGCCAGCAGCCAACACAATGAGCAGTTCCTC. The gene calls are TRBV14 and TRBJ2-1, with no clear D. The V end lost 2 bases, the J end lost 5 bases, and 1 base lay between the germline ends. The CDR3 consists of 11 residues. The V gene's germline CDR1 is SGHDN and CDR2 FVKESK.

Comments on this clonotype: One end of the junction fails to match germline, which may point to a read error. As DNA, the CDR3 is TGTGCCAGTAGCTTGAGGTTAAGCGGACGGGTTACAACTAATGAAAAACTGGTTTTT. Residues: CASSLRLSGRVTTNEKLVF. This chain connects TRBV5-5 to TRBJ1-4; no reliable D call. Germline V CDR1 and CDR2: SGHKS, YYEKEE (reference sequence). The CDR3 contains 19 residues.

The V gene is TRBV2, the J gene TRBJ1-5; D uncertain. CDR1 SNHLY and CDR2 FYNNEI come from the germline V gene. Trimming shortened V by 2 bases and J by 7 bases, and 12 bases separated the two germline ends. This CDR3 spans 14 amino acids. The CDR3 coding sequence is TGTGCCAGCAGTGAACAAGGGTTAAGGCAGCCCCAGCATTTT. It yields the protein CASSEQGLRQPQHF.

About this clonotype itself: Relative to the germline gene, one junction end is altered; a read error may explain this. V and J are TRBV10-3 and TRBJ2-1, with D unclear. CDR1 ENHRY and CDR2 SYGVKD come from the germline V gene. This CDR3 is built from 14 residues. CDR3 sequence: CTISTTATQDEQFF. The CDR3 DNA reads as TGTACCATCAGTACCACGGCGACCCAGGATGAGCAGTTCTTC.

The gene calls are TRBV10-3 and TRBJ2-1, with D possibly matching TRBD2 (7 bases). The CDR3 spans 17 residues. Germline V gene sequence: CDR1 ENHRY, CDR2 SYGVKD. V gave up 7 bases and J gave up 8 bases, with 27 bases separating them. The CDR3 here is CAIKGDASGRGLDEQFF. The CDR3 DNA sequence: TGTGCCATCAAGGGGGATGCTAGCGGAAGAGGTCTCGATGAGCAGTTCTTC.

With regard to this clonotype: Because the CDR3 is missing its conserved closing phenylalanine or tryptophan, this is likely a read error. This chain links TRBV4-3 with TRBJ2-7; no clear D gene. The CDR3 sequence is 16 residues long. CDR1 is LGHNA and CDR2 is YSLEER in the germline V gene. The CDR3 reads CASSQDIHSLPYDQYL. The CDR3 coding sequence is TGTGCCAGCAGCCAAGATATACACAGTCTCCCCTACGACCAGTACCTC.

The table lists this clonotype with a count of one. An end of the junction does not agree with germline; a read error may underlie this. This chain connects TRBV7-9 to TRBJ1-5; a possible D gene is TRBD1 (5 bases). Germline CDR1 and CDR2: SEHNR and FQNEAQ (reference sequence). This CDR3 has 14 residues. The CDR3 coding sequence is TGTGCCATCAGCCCCCGGGAGGACAATCAGCCCCAGCACTTT. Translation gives CAISPREDNQPQHF.

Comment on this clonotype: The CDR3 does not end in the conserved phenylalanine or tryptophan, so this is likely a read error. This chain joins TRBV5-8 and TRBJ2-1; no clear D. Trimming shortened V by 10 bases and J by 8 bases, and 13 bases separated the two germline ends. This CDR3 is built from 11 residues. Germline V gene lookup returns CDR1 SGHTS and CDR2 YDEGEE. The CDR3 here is CALGRLDEQFL. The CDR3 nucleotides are TGTGCCTTGGGTCGTCTCGATGAGCAGTTCTTA.

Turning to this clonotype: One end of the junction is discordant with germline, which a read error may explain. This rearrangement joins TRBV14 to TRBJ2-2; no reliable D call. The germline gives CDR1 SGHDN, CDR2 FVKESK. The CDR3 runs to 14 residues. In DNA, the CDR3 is TGTGCCAGGAGCCCAGGACGGAACATCTGGGAGCTGTTTTTT. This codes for CARSPGRNIWELFF.

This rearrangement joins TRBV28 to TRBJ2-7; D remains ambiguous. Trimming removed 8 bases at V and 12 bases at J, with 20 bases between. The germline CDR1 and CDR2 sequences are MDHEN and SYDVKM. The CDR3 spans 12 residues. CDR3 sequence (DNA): TGTGCCAGCGGCGACTCCTTCTACGGGCTGTACTTC. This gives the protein CASGDSFYGLYF. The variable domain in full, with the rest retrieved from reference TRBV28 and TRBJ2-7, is DVKVTQSSRYLVKRTGEKVFLECVQDMDHENMFWYRQDPGLGLRLIYFSYDVKMKEKGDIPEGYSVSREKKERFSLILESASTNQTSMYLCASGDSFYGLYFGPGTRLTVT.

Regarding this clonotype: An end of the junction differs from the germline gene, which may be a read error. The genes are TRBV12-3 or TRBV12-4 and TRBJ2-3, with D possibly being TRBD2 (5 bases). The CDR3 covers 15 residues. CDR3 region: CASTLGGASRDTEYF. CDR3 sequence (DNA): TGTGCCAGCACCCTTGGTGGTGCTAGCCGGGATACGGAGTATTTT.

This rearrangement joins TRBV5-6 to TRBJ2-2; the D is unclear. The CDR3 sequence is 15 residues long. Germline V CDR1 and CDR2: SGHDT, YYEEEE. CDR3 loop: CASSLALSVTGELFF. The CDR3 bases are TGTGCTAGTAGCTTGGCACTCAGTGTCACTGGGGAGCTGTTTTTT.

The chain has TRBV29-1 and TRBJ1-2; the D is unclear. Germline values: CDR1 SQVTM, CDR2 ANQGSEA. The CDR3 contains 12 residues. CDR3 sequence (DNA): TGCAATGTTGTCCATCGGGGTGGCGGCTACACCTTC. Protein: CNVVHRGGGYTF.

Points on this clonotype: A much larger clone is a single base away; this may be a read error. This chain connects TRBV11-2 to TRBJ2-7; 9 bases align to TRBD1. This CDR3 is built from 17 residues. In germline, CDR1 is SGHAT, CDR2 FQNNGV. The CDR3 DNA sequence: TGTGCCAGCAGCATCGACCCGCCGGGACAGGGAAGCTACGAGCAGCGCTTC. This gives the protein CASSIDPPGQGSYEQRF.

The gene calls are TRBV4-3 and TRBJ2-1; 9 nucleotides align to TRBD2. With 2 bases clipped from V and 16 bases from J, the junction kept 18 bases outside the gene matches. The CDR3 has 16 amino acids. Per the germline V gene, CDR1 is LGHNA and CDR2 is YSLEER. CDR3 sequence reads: CASSQNVAGAIDEKFF. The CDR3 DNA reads TGCGCCAGCAGCCAAAACGTAGCGGGAGCCATAGATGAGAAATTCTTC.

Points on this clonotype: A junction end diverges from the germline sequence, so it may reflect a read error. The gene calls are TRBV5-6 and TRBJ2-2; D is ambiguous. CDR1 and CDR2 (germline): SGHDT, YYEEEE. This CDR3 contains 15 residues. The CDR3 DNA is TGTGCCAGCGGCTTGACACGCAGAGTCACCCGGGAGCTGTTTTTT. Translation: CASGLTRRVTRELFF.

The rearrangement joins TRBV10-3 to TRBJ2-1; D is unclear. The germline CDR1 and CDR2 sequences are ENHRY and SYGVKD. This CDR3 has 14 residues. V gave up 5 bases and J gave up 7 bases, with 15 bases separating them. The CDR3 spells CAISPTTTRNEQFF. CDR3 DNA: TGTGCCATCAGTCCCACTACGACCCGGAATGAGCAGTTCTTC.

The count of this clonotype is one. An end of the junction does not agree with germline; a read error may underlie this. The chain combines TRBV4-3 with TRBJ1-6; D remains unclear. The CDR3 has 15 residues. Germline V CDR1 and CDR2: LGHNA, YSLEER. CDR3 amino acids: CASNQESSYNSPLHF. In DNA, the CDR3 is TGCGCAAGCAACCAAGAGAGCTCCTATAATTCACCCCTCCACTTT.